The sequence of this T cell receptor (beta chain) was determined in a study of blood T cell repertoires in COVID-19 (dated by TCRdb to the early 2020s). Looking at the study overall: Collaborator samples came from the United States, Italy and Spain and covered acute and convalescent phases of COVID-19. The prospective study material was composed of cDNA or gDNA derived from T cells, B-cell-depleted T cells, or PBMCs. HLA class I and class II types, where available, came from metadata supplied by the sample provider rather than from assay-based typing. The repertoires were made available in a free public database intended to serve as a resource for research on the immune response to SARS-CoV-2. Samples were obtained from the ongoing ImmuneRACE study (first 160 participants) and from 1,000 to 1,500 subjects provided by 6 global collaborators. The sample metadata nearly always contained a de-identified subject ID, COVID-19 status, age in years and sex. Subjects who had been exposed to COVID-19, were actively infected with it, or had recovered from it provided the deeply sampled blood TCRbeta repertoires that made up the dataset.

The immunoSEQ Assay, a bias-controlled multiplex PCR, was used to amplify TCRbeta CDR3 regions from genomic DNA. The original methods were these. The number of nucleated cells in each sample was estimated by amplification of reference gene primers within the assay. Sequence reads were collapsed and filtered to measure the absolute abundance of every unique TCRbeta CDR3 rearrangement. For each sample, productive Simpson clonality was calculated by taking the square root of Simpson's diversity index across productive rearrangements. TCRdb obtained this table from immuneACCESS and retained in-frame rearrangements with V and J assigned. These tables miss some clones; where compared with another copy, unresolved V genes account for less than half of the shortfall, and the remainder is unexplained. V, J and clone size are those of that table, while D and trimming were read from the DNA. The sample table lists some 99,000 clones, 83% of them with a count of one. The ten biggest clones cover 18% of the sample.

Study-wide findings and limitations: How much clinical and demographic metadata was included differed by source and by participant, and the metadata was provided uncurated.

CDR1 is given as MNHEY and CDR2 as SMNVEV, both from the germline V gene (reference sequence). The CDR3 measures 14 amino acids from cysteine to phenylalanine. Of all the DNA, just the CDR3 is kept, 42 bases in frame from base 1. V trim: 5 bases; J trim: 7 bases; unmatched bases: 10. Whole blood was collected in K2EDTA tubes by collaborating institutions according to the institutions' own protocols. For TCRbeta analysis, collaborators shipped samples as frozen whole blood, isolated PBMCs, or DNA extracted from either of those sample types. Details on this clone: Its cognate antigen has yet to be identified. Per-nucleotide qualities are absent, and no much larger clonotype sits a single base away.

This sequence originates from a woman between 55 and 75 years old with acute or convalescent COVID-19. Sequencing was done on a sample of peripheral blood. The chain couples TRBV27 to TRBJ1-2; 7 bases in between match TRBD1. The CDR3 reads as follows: CASSMATGSRGYTF. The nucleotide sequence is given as TGTGCCAGCAGTATGGCGACAGGGTCGCGTGGCTACACCTTC.